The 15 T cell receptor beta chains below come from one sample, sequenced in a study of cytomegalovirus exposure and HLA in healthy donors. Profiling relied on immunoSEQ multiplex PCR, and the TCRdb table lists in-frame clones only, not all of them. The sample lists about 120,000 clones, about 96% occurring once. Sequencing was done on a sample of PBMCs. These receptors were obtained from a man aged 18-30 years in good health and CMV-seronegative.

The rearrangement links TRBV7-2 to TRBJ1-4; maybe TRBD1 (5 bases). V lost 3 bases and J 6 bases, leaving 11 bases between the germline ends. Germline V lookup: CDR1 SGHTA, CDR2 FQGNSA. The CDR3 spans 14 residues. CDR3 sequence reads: CASSFAGYDEKLFF. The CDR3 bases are TGTGCCAGCAGCTTTGCAGGGTACGATGAAAAACTGTTTTTT.

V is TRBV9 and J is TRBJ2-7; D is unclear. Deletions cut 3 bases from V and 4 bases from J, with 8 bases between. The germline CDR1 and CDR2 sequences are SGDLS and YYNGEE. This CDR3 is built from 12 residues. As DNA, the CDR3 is TGTGCCAGCAGCGGGCCCGGGTACGAGCAGTACTTC. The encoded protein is CASSGPGYEQYF.

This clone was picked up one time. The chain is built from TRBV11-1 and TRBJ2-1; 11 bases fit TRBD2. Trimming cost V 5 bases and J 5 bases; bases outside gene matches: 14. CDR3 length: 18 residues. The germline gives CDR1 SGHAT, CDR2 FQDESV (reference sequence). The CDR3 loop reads CASSPRFRLAGGHNEQFF. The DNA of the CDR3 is TGTGCCAGCAGCCCTAGATTCCGTCTAGCGGGAGGTCACAATGAGCAGTTCTTC.

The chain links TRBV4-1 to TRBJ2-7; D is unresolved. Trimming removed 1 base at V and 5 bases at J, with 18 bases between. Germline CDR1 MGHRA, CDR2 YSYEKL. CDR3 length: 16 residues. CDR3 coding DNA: TGCGCCAGCAGCCAAGGCCGAGAACGAACCCCGCACGAGCAGTACTTC. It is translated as CASSQGRERTPHEQYF.

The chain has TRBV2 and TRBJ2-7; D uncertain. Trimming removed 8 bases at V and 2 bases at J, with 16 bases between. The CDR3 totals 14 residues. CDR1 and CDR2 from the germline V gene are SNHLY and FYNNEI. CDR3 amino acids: CASLARDSPYEQYF. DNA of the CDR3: TGTGCCAGCCTTGCGCGCGATTCACCCTACGAGCAGTACTTC.

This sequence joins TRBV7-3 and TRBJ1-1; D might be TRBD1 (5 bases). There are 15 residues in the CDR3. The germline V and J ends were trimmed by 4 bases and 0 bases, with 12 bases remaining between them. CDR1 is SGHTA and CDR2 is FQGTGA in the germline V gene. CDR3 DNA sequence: TGTGCCAGCAGCTCAATGGGGGGAGTGAACACTGAAGCTTTCTTT. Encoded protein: CASSSMGGVNTEAFF.

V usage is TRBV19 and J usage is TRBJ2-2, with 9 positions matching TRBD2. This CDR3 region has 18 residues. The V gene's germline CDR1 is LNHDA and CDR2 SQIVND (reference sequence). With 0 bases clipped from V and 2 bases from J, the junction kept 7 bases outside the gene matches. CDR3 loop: CASSIDGTSRGNTGELFF. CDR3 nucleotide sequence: TGTGCCAGTAGTATAGATGGGACTAGCCGTGGAAACACCGGGGAGCTGTTTTTT.

The CDR3 region is CASSRDREETQYF. In nucleotides, the CDR3 is TGTGCCAGTAGTCGCGACAGGGAAGAGACCCAGTACTTC. The V and J genes are TRBV19 and TRBJ2-5, with 7 bases fitting TRBD1. Germline V lookup: CDR1 LNHDA, CDR2 SQIVND (reference sequence). The CDR3 loop spans 13 amino acids. The V segment lost 5 bases and the J segment 3 bases; nucleotides outside the gene matches: 3.

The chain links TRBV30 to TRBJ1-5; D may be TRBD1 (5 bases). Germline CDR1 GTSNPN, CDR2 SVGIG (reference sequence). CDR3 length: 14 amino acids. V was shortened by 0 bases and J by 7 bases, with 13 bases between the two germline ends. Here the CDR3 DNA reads TGTGCCTGGAGTGTACTGGGGGACTGGCAGCCCCAGCATTTT. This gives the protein CAWSVLGDWQPQHF. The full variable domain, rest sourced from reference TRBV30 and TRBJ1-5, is SQTIHQWPATLVQPVGSPLSLECTVEGTSNPNLYWYRQAAGRGLQLLFYSVGIGQISSEVPQNLSASRPQDRQFILSSKKLLLSDSGFYLCAWSVLGDWQPQHFGDGTRLSIL.

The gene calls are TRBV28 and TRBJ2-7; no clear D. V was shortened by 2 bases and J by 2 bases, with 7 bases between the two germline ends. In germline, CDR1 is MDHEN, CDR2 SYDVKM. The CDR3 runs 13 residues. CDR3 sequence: CASSLPATYEQYF. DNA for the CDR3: TGTGCCAGCAGTTTACCCGCTACCTACGAGCAGTACTTC.

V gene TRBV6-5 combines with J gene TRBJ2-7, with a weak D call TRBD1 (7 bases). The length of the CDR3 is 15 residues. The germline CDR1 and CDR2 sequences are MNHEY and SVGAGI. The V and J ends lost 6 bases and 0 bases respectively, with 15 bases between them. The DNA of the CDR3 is TGTGCCAGCAGCCGCACAGGGGAGGCCTCCTACGAGCAGTACTTC. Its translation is CASSRTGEASYEQYF.

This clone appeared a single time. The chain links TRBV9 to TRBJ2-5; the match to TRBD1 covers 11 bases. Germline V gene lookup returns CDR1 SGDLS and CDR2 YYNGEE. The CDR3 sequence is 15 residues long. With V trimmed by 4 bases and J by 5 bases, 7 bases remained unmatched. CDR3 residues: CASSPRDRGYETQYF. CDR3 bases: TGTGCCAGCAGCCCCCGGGACAGGGGGTATGAGACCCAGTACTTC.

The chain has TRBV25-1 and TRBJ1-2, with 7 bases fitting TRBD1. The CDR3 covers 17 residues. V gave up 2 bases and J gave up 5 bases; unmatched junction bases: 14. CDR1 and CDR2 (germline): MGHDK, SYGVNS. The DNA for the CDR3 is TGTGCCAGCAGTGAAACCCTCGGACAGGTTGGAGTATATGGCTACACCTTC. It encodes CASSETLGQVGVYGYTF.

The CDR3 nucleotides are TGTGCCAGCAGCTTGGTTTCATTTTCGCCACTTAGAAACACCATATATTTT. Protein sequence: CASSLVSFSPLRNTIYF. This chain connects TRBV5-6 to TRBJ1-3; no clear D gene. Between the trimmed V and J ends, which lost 0 bases and 5 bases, there was a span of 18 bases. Germline assignment: CDR1 SGHDT and CDR2 YYEEEE. The CDR3 is made up of 17 amino acids.

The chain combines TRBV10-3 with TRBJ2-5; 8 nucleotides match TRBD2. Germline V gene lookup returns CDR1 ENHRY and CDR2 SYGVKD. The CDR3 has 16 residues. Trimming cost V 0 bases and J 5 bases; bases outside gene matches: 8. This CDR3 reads CAISESGLGVSETQYF. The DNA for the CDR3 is TGTGCCATCAGTGAGTCGGGACTAGGGGTCTCGGAGACCCAGTACTTC.